The 27 T cell receptor beta chains presented below share a single source sample, sequenced in a study of OX40 agonist ivuxolimab in advanced cancers. TCRdb keeps only in-frame clones here, not all; method: immunoSEQ multiplex PCR. The top ten clones hold 0.5% to 0.55% of a sample with around 98,000 clones, around 85% of them seen once. Sequenced here: CD4+ or CD8+ T cells sorted from blood, sampled in a trial of the OX40 agonist ivuxolimab. These TCRs come from an adult with an advanced solid tumor such as melanoma, head and neck, liver or kidney cancer.

This chain links TRBV6-6 with TRBJ2-2; no clear D. V lost 6 bases and J 6 bases, leaving 11 bases between the germline ends. Germline V lookup: CDR1 MNHNY, CDR2 SVGAGI (reference sequence). The CDR3 is made up of 13 amino acids. CDR3 amino acids: CASSRRMAGELFF. Here the CDR3 DNA reads TGTGCCAGCAGCCGACGGATGGCCGGGGAGCTGTTTTTT.

The chain uses TRBV7-3 and TRBJ2-3; D might be TRBD1 or TRBD2, each matching 5 bases. V dropped 3 bases and J dropped 3 bases, with 10 bases sitting between them. CDR3 length equals 14 residues. Germline CDR1 SGHTA, CDR2 FQGTGA. The CDR3 DNA reads as TGTGCCAGCAGCTTTGGGGGTAAGACAGATACGCAGTATTTT. Its translation: CASSFGGKTDTQYF.

The chain is built from TRBV27 and TRBJ1-6; a possible D gene is TRBD1 (5 bases). V was trimmed by 0 bases and J by 9 bases, leaving 9 bases between them. The CDR3 has 14 residues. CDR1 is MNHEY and CDR2 is SMNVEV in the germline V gene (reference sequence). The CDR3 spells CASSLSMGPSPLHF. In DNA, the CDR3 is TGTGCCAGCAGTTTATCGATGGGGCCTTCACCCCTCCACTTT.

The chain employs TRBV18 and TRBJ1-1; the D is unclear. The CDR3 covers 15 residues. Trimming stripped 2 bases from V and 2 bases from J, with 12 bases between. Germline assignment: CDR1 KGHSH and CDR2 LQKENI. CDR3 sequence reads: CASSPEVGDNTEAFF. CDR3 DNA sequence: TGTGCCAGCTCACCAGAGGTTGGGGATAACACTGAAGCTTTCTTT.

About this clone: The same CDR3 arises from other DNA sequences in this sample as well. CDR3 amino acids: CASSLRTEPLGRSKNIQYF. The CDR3 bases are TGCGCCAGCAGCCTACGGACAGAGCCTCTAGGGAGATCCAAAAACATTCAGTACTTC. This rearrangement joins TRBV21-1 to TRBJ2-4; the D call in the table, TRBD1, was not verified against the DNA. TRBV21-1 is flagged as a pseudogene. The CDR3 has 19 amino acids.

The chain combines TRBV5-4 with TRBJ1-1; tentatively, D is TRBD1 (6 bases). The CDR3 is 13 amino acids. From germline, CDR1 is SGHNT and CDR2 YYREEE (reference sequence). Trimming stripped 3 bases from V and 7 bases from J, with 13 bases between. In DNA, the CDR3 is TGTGCCAGCAGCTATCGACAGGAGGGTGAAGCTTTCTTT. Translating gives CASSYRQEGEAFF.

V usage is TRBV9 and J usage is TRBJ1-5; no firm D call. Germline values: CDR1 SGDLS, CDR2 YYNGEE. The CDR3 is 13 amino acids. With 4 bases removed from V and 6 bases from J, the gap between germline ends came to 11 bases. This CDR3 reads CASSRDIVQPQHF. CDR3 DNA: TGTGCCAGCAGCCGTGACATCGTTCAGCCCCAGCATTTT.

The CDR3 nucleotides read TGTGCCAGCTCCTCCGGGACAGCTCAAACTAATGAAAAACTGTTTTTT. This sequence encodes CASSSGTAQTNEKLFF. This chain links TRBV18 with TRBJ1-4, with 7 bases identical to TRBD1. In germline, CDR1 is KGHSH, CDR2 LQKENI. The CDR3 extends over 16 amino acids. The V segment lost 6 bases and the J segment 1 base; nucleotides outside the gene matches: 8.

This chain joins TRBV27 and TRBJ1-1; D not certain. CDR3 length: 13 residues. V was pared by 3 bases and J by 3 bases, with 8 bases between. Germline values: CDR1 MNHEY, CDR2 SMNVEV (reference sequence). CDR3 sequence (DNA): TGTGCCAGCAGTTTCAAGGAGGACACTGAAGCTTTCTTT. Its translation: CASSFKEDTEAFF.

The CDR3 coding sequence is TGCGCCAGCAGCTTGGCCACTGGAGGGGATGAAAAACTGTTTTTT. This translates into CASSLATGGDEKLFF. The chain has TRBV5-1 and TRBJ1-4; TRBD1 is a possible D gene (5 bases). The germline V and J ends were trimmed by 0 bases and 6 bases, with 12 bases remaining between them. CDR3 length: 15 amino acids. CDR1 and CDR2 (germline): SGHRS, YFSETQ.

This chain uses TRBV9 with TRBJ2-5, with 9 bases aligning to TRBD1. Germline lookup yields CDR1 SGDLS and CDR2 YYNGEE. CDR3 length: 14 residues. Losses at the gene ends were 4 bases for V and 2 bases for J; bases not matched to a gene: 3. The DNA for the CDR3 is TGTGCCAGCAGCCTTGGACAGGGGCAAGAGACCCAGTACTTC. Amino acids: CASSLGQGQETQYF.

The J gene is TRBJ2-3, the V gene TRBV29-1; D possibly matches TRBD1 or TRBD2 (5 bases each). V lost 6 bases and J lost 1, with 11 bases in between. Germline CDR1 SQVTM, CDR2 ANQGSEA. This CDR3 has 13 residues. In DNA form, the CDR3 reads TGCAGCGTCCAAAGGGGACGCACAGATACGCAGTATTTT. This gives the protein CSVQRGRTDTQYF.

This chain uses TRBV7-2 with TRBJ2-5, with D possibly TRBD2 on 7 matching bases. CDR3 length: 16 amino acids. Germline V gene lookup returns CDR1 SGHTA and CDR2 FQGNSA. V gave up 1 base and J gave up 0 bases, with 12 bases separating them. The CDR3 spells CASSLEGGWYQETQYF. CDR3 DNA sequence: TGTGCCAGCAGCTTAGAGGGGGGGTGGTACCAAGAGACCCAGTACTTC.

The J gene is TRBJ1-2, the V gene TRBV6-1; D is unclear. Trimming cost V 1 base and J 8 bases, with 14 bases left between them. In germline, CDR1 is MNHNS, CDR2 SASEGT. This CDR3 region has 14 residues. CDR3 sequence reads: CASSEVMKVGGYTF. CDR3 bases: TGTGCCAGCAGTGAAGTTATGAAGGTGGGAGGCTACACCTTC.

This clone appeared a single time. The rearrangement links TRBV21-1 to TRBJ2-7; TRBD1 is the table's D call, not checked against the DNA. TRBV21-1 has pseudogene status. The CDR3 has 14 amino acids. As DNA, the CDR3 is TGTGCCAGCACCTCCCGTGGACAGGGCTACGAGCAGTACTTC. Translated: CASTSRGQGYEQYF.

This clone was observed a few times. The chain joins TRBV7-2 to TRBJ1-5; D gene unclear. The CDR3 runs to 13 residues. The V gene's germline CDR1 is SGHTA and CDR2 FQGNSA. V gave up 1 base and J gave up 3 bases, with 4 bases separating them. DNA for the CDR3: TGTGCCAGCAGCTTAGTTATCAATCAGCCCCAGCATTTT. This translates into CASSLVINQPQHF. Based on the CDR3 plus reference TRBV7-2 and TRBJ1-5, the full variable domain is GAGVSQSPSNKVTEKGKDVELRCDPISGHTALYWYRQSLGQGLEFLIYFQGNSAPDKSGLPSDRFSAERTGGSVSTLTIQRTQQEDSAVYLCASSLVINQPQHFGDGTRLSIL.

The V and J genes are TRBV5-4 and TRBJ2-1, with D perhaps TRBD1 or TRBD2 (5 bases each). The V gene's germline CDR1 is SGHNT and CDR2 YYREEE (reference sequence). There are 15 residues in the CDR3. The ends were cut back, 4 bases at V and 4 bases at J, with 15 bases in the middle. CDR3 region: CASSADEGYYNEQFF. The CDR3 coding sequence is TGTGCCAGCAGCGCGGACGAGGGGTATTACAATGAGCAGTTCTTC.

The V and J genes are TRBV7-3 and TRBJ1-2; D is perhaps TRBD1 (5 bases). In germline, CDR1 is SGHTA, CDR2 FQGTGA. V was pared by 2 bases and J by 3 bases, with 10 bases between. CDR3 size: 14 residues. In nucleotides, the CDR3 is TGTGCCAGCAGCTTACAGGGAGGGGACTATGGCTACACCTTC. It encodes CASSLQGGDYGYTF.

V gene TRBV2 combines with J gene TRBJ2-4; D unclear. Germline values: CDR1 SNHLY, CDR2 FYNNEI. The CDR3 covers 13 residues. The V end lost 6 bases, the J end lost 2 bases, and 8 bases lay between the germline ends. CDR3 sequence (DNA): TGTGCCAGCAGCCTGGGGTCCAAAAACATTCAGTACTTC. Amino acid sequence: CASSLGSKNIQYF.

The chain has TRBV5-6 and TRBJ1-5; D gene unclear. Germline values: CDR1 SGHDT, CDR2 YYEEEE. Trimming stripped 4 bases from V and 1 base from J, with 9 bases between. The CDR3 spans 14 residues. Here the CDR3 DNA reads TGTGCCAGCAGCCCACGGTGGAGCAATCAGCCCCAGCATTTT. Translated, it gives CASSPRWSNQPQHF.

This sequence joins TRBV5-6 and TRBJ1-3; TRBD1 might be the D (5 bases). Germline V CDR1 and CDR2: SGHDT, YYEEEE. Trimming stripped 2 bases from V and 9 bases from J, with 15 bases between. This CDR3 region has 14 residues. In nucleotides, the CDR3 is TGTGCCAGCAGCTTTGGCAGGGAGATCAGCACCATATATTTT. Protein sequence: CASSFGREISTIYF.

The J gene is TRBJ2-5, the V gene TRBV6-6; maybe TRBD2 (5 bases). The germline V and J ends were trimmed by 6 bases and 1 base, with 12 bases remaining between them. The CDR3 is 14 residues long. Per germline, CDR1 MNHNY and CDR2 SVGAGI (reference sequence). CDR3 bases: TGTGCCAGCAGACTAGGGAGTCCCCAAGAGACCCAGTACTTC. Protein sequence: CASRLGSPQETQYF.

V is TRBV6-1 and J is TRBJ2-7, with D possibly TRBD2 on 5 matching bases. There are 14 residues in the CDR3. Trimming shortened V by 4 bases and J by 5 bases, and 15 bases separated the two germline ends. Per germline, CDR1 MNHNS and CDR2 SASEGT. CDR3 protein: CASSVTGGPDEQYF. CDR3 DNA: TGTGCCAGCAGTGTTACGGGCGGGCCAGACGAGCAGTACTTC.

The rearrangement joins TRBV28 to TRBJ1-2, with 9 bases lining up with TRBD1. Germline V gene sequence: CDR1 MDHEN, CDR2 SYDVKM. The J segment lost 8 bases and the V segment lost 7 bases, leaving 17 bases of the junction unmatched. The CDR3 loop spans 16 amino acids. The CDR3 DNA reads as TGTGCCAGCACCACCCTCACCGGGACAGGGTTGCACGGCTACACCTTC. Translating it yields CASTTLTGTGLHGYTF.

The chain uses TRBV5-1 and TRBJ2-1; TRBD2 aligns across 13 bases. In germline, CDR1 is SGHRS, CDR2 YFSETQ. V lost 4 bases and J lost 7; bases outside the gene matches: 8. CDR3 size: 16 residues. The DNA of the CDR3 is TGCGCCAGCAGCCCGCCACGACTAGCGGGGGGTAATGAGCAGTTCTTC. Translated, it gives CASSPPRLAGGNEQFF.

The chain employs TRBV7-2 and TRBJ1-2; TRBD1 matches at 7 bases. The CDR3 sequence is 14 residues long. Germline V gene data show CDR1 as SGHTA and CDR2 as FQGNSA. V lost 4 bases, J lost 7 bases, and 9 bases stayed unmatched. Here the CDR3 DNA reads TGTGCCAGCAGCTCTGGGACAGCGAGCGTTGGCTACACCTTC. Translated, it gives CASSSGTASVGYTF.

The chain links TRBV11-1 to TRBJ2-2; tentative D call: TRBD2 (5 bases). Trimming took off 5 bases at V and 6 bases at J, with 25 bases between the two ends. The CDR3 totals 18 residues. Germline V CDR1 and CDR2: SGHAT, FQDESV (reference sequence). This chain's CDR3 is CASSPLEGRALKAGELFF. The CDR3 DNA is TGTGCCAGCAGCCCCCTAGAAGGGAGAGCCCTAAAAGCCGGGGAGCTGTTTTTT. Looking up the rest from reference TRBV11-1 and TRBJ2-2 gives the full variable domain: EAEVAQSPRYKITEKSQAVAFWCDPISGHATLYWYRQILGQGPELLVQFQDESVVDDSQLPKDRFSAERLKGVDSTLKIQPAELGDSAMYLCASSPLEGRALKAGELFFGEGSRLTVL.